A single count supports the clone carrying this TCR beta chain. Its antigen remains unidentified. The CDR3 extends over 17 amino acids. J lost 5 bases, V lost 4 bases, and 13 bases had no gene match. From germline, CDR1 is LGHNA and CDR2 YSLEER. These data originate in a study of shared clonotypes between healthy human individuals. Background on the study: CD4 naive cells filled three plates per donor, CD4 memory three, CD8 naive two and CD8 memory one.

Naive CD8 cells lacked CD45RO, underwent positive selection for CCR7 and left out terminally differentiated effector memory CD45RA+ cells. Sequencing used immunoSEQ multiplex PCR; TCRdb keeps in-frame clones, though not all of them. This sample has millions of clones, with roughly 91% found just once. Study-wide findings and caveats: The sampled material consisted only of blood, and tissue repertoires are likely to differ. Four donors held approximately 5% of naive CD4 clonotypes in common. What naive subsets generally showed was a larger estimated richness than memory subsets showed.

The specimen was naive CD8+ T cells from PBMCs. The receptor's source is a young man in good health. Some clones in this sample may be carry-over from other donors' samples. This chain uses TRBV4-3 with TRBJ2-3, with 9 positions matching TRBD2. This CDR3 is CASSRVIYRREGDTQYF. Here the CDR3 DNA reads TGCGCCAGCAGCCGCGTGATCTATCGGCGGGAGGGAGATACGCAGTATTTT.